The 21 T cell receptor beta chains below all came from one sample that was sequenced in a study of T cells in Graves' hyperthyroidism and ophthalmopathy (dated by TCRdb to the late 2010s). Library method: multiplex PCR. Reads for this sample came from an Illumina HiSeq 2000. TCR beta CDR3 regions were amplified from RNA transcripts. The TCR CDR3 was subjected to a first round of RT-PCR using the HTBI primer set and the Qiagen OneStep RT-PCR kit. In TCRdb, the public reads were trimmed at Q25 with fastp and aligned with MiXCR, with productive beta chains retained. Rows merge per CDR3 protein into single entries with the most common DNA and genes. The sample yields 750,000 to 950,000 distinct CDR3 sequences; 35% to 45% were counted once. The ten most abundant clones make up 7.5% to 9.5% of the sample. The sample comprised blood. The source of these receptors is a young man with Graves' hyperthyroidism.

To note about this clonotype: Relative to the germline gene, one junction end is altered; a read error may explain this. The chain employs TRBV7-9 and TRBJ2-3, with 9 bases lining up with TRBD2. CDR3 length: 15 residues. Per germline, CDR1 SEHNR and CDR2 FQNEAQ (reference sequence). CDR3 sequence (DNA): TGCGCCAGCAGCTTACGAGCGGGAGGCCCAGATACGCAGTATTTT. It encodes CASSLRAGGPDTQYF.

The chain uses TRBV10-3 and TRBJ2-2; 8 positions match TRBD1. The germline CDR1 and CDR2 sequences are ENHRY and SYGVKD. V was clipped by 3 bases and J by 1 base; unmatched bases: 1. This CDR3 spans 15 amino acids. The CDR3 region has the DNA TGTGCCATCAGTGACGGGACAGGGAACACCGGGGAGCTGTTTTTT. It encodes CAISDGTGNTGELFF.

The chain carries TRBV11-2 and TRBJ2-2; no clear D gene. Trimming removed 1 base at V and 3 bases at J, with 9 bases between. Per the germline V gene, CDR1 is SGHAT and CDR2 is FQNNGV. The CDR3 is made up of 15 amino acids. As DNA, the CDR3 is TGTGCCAGCAGCTTAGTAAGGCAGTACACCGGGGAGCTGTTTTTT. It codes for CASSLVRQYTGELFF.

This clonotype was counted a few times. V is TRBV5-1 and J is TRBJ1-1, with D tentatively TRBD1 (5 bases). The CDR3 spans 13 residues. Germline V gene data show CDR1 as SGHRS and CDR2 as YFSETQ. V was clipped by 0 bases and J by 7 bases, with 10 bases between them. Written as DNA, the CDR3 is TGCGCCAGCAGCTTGGAAGGGCAGGGTGAAGCTTTCTTT. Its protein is CASSLEGQGEAFF.

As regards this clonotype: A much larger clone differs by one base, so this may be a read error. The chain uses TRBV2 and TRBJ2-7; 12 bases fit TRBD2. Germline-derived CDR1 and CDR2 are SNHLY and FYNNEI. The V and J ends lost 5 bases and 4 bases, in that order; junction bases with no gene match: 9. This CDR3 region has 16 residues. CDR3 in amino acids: CASSYPTSGRTYEQYF. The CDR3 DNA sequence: TGTGCCAGCAGTTATCCAACTAGCGGGAGGACTTACGAGCAGTACTTC.

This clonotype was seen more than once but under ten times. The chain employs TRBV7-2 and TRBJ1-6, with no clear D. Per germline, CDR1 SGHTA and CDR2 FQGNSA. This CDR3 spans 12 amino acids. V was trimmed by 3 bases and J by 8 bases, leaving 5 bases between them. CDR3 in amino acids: CASSLRDSPLHF. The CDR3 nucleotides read TGTGCCAGCAGCTTGCGGGATTCACCCCTCCACTTT.

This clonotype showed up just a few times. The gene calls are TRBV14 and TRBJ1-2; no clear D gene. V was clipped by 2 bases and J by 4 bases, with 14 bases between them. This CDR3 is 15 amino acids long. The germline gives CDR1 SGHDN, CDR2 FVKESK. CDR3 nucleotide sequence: TGTGCCAGCAGCCAATTGCTAGGGAGTCCCTATGGCTACACCTTC. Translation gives CASSQLLGSPYGYTF.

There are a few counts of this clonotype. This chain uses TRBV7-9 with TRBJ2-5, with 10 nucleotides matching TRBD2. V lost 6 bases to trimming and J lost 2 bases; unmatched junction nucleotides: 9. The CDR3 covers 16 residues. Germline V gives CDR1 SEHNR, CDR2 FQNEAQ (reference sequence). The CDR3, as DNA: TGTGCCAGCAGTCCCAGGACTAGCGGCGTTCAAGAGACCCAGTACTTC. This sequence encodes CASSPRTSGVQETQYF.

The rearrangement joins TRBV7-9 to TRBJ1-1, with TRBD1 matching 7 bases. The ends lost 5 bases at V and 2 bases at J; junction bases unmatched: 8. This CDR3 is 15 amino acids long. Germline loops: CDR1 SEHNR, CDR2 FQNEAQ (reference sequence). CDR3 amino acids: CASSPGGTANTEAFF. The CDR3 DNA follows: TGTGCCAGCAGCCCGGGGGGGACAGCTAACACTGAAGCTTTCTTT.

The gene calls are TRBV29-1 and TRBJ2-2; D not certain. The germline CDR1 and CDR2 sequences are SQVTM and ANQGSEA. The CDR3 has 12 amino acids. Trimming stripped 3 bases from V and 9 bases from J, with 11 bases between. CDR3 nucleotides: TGCAGCGTTGATTGGCAGGCCTGGGAGCTGTTTTTT. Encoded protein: CSVDWQAWELFF.

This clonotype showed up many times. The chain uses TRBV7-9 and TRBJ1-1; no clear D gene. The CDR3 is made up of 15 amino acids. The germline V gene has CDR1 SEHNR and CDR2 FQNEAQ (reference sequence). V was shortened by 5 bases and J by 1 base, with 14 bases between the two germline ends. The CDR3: CASSNPRTENTEAFF. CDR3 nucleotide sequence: TGTGCCAGCAGCAACCCCAGGACGGAGAACACTGAAGCTTTCTTT.

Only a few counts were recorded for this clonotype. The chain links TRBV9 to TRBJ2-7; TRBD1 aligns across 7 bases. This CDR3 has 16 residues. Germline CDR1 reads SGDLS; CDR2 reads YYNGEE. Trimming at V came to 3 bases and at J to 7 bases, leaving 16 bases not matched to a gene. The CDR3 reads CASSANGRGGPEEQYF. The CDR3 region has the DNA TGTGCCAGCAGCGCCAATGGACGAGGGGGCCCTGAGGAGCAGTACTTC.

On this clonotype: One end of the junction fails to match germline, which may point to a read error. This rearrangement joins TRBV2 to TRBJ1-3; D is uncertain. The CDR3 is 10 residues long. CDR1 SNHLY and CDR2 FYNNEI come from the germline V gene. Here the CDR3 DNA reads TGTGCCAGCCGCCGGAACACCTTATATTTT. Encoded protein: CASRRNTLYF.

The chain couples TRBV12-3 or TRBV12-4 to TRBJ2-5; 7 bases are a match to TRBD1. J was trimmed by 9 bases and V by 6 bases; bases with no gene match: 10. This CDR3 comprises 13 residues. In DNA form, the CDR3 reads TGTGCCAGCAGCCGAGACAGGGTACAGCCCCAGTACTTC. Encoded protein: CASSRDRVQPQYF.

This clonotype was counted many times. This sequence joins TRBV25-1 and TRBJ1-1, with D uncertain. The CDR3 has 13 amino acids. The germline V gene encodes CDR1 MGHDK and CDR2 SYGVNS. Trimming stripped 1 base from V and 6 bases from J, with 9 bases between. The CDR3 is CASSEFGTAEAFF. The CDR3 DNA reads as TGTGCCAGCAGTGAATTTGGAACGGCTGAAGCTTTCTTT. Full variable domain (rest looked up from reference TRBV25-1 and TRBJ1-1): EADIYQTPRYLVIGTGKKITLECSQTMGHDKMYWYQQDPGMELHLIHYSYGVNSTEKGDLSSESTVSRIRTEHFPLTLESARPSHTSQYLCASSEFGTAEAFFGQGTRLTVV.

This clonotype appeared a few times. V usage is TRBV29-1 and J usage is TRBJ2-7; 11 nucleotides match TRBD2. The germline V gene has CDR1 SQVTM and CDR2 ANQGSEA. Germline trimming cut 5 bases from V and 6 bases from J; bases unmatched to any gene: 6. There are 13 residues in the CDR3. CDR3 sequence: CSVLSGGAFEQYF. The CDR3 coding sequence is TGCAGCGTTCTTAGCGGGGGGGCTTTCGAGCAGTACTTC.

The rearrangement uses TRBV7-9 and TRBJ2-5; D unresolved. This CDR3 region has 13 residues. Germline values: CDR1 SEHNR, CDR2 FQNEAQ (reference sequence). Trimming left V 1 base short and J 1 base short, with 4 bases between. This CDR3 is CASSLEFQETQYF. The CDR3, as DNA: TGTGCCAGCAGCTTAGAATTCCAAGAGACCCAGTACTTC.

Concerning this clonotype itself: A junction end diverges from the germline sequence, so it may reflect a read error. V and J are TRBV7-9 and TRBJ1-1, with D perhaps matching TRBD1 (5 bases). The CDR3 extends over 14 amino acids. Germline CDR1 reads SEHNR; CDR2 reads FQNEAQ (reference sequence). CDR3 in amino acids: CASRSYRGNSEAFF. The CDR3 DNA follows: TGTGCCAGCAGATCCTATCGGGGGAACTCTGAAGCTTTCTTT.

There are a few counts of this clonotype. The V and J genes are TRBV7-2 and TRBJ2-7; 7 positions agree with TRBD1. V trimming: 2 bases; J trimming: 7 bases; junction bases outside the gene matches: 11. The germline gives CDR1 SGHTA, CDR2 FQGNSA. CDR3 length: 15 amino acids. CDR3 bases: TGTGCCAGCAGCTTACCCGGACAGGCTTACGTTGAGCAGTACTTC. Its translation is CASSLPGQAYVEQYF.

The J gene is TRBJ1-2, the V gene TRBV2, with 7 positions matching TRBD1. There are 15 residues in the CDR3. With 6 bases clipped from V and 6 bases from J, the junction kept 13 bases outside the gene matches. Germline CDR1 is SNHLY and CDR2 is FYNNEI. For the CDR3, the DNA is TGTGCCAGCAGCCCTACCGGGACAGTAATTGATGGCTACACCTTC. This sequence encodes CASSPTGTVIDGYTF.

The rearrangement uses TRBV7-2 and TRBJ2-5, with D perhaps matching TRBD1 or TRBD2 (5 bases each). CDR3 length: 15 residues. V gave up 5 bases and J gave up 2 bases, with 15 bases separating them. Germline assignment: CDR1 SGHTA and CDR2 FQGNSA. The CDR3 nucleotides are TGTGCCAGCAGCAGTGAGGGGCGCCGGCAAGAGACCCAGTACTTC. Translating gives CASSSEGRRQETQYF.